These 18 T cell receptor beta chains share one sample of origin, sequenced in a study of blood T cell repertoires in COVID-19. Clones were read by immunoSEQ multiplex PCR, and TCRdb kept only the in-frame ones, dropping some. The data show around 320,000 clones, 90% to 95% seen once. The sample taken for sequencing was PBMCs or T cells enriched from blood (not recorded which). These receptors originate from a woman in her twenties or thirties who had been exposed to COVID-19.

About this clone: Germline is not matched at one junction end, which may reflect a read error. The chain carries TRBV15 and TRBJ2-3; the match to TRBD2 covers 8 bases. From germline, CDR1 is LNHNV and CDR2 YYDKDF (reference sequence). The CDR3 contains 14 residues. The CDR3 nucleotides are TGTGCCACCAGCAGATCCCCGGGGACTAGTGACGGCTTTTTT. Residues: CATSRSPGTSDGFF.

V and J are TRBV6-5 and TRBJ1-2, with 7 bases fitting TRBD1. The germline gives CDR1 MNHEY, CDR2 SVGAGI. The V gene end was trimmed by 8 bases and the J gene end by 2 bases; junction bases not matched to a gene: 5. The CDR3 totals 13 residues. As DNA, the CDR3 is TGTGCCAGCCGCAGAGGGGGCAACTATGGCTACACCTTC. It encodes CASRRGGNYGYTF.

The rearrangement joins TRBV19 to TRBJ1-2; the D gene is possibly TRBD1 (5 bases). The CDR3 extends over 16 amino acids. The V end was cut by 6 bases, the J end by 3 bases, with 20 bases between. Germline loops: CDR1 LNHDA, CDR2 SQIVND (reference sequence). The CDR3 sequence is CASRMGGTVRDYGYTF. The CDR3 DNA reads as TGTGCCAGTAGGATGGGCGGGACCGTCAGGGACTATGGCTACACCTTC.

V gene TRBV10-1 combines with J gene TRBJ1-2; 7 bases are shared with TRBD1. V gave up 6 bases and J gave up 2 bases; unmatched junction bases: 6. Germline V gene sequence: CDR1 WNHNN, CDR2 SYGVQD (reference sequence). The CDR3 loop spans 14 amino acids. CDR3 region: CASRGQLRNYGYTF. CDR3 sequence (DNA): TGCGCCAGCAGGGGACAGCTCCGAAACTATGGCTACACCTTC.

V and J are TRBV6-6 and TRBJ1-2, with TRBD1 identical over 10 bases. Trimming cost V 7 bases and J 2 bases; bases outside gene matches: 7. Germline assignment: CDR1 MNHNY and CDR2 SVGAGI (reference sequence). The CDR3 is 15 residues long. This CDR3 is CASTGTGERNYGYTF. The DNA of the CDR3 is TGTGCCAGCACGGGGACAGGGGAGAGGAACTATGGCTACACCTTC.

The chain is built from TRBV27 and TRBJ2-3; TRBD2 aligns across 7 bases. Per germline, CDR1 MNHEY and CDR2 SMNVEV (reference sequence). The V gene end was trimmed by 2 bases and the J gene end by 4 bases; junction bases not matched to a gene: 6. This CDR3 is 15 amino acids long. CDR3 sequence (DNA): TGTGCCAGCAGTTTAATCGGGGGGAGGGCAGATACGCAGTATTTT. It specifies CASSLIGGRADTQYF.

The V and J genes are TRBV27 and TRBJ1-2, with D possibly being TRBD1 (5 bases). CDR3 length: 14 amino acids. The germline V gene has CDR1 MNHEY and CDR2 SMNVEV (reference sequence). Trimming removed 0 bases at V and 7 bases at J, with 12 bases between. The CDR3 spells CASSLSNAGPGYTF. As DNA, the CDR3 is TGTGCCAGCAGTTTATCGAACGCGGGGCCTGGCTACACCTTC.

This chain connects TRBV20-1 to TRBJ1-3; D possibly corresponds to TRBD1 (5 bases). The CDR3 loop spans 13 amino acids. V was shortened by 3 bases and J by 4 bases, with 10 bases between the two germline ends. Germline V gene data show CDR1 as DFQATT and CDR2 as SNEGSKA (reference sequence). The CDR3 is CSASEGSGNTIYF. The CDR3 DNA is TGCAGTGCTAGTGAGGGGAGCGGAAACACCATATATTTT.

CDR3 residues: CASSSPAGWEGSSYNEQFF. CDR3 in DNA: TGTGCCAGCAGCTCACCGGCCGGTTGGGAGGGGAGCTCCTACAATGAGCAGTTCTTC. This chain links TRBV11-2 with TRBJ2-1; 7 nucleotides match TRBD2. Unmatched junction bases numbered 15, after V lost 4 bases and J lost 0 bases. The CDR3 totals 19 residues. CDR1 and CDR2 from the germline V gene are SGHAT and FQNNGV.

The gene calls are TRBV6-2 or TRBV6-3 and TRBJ1-3; D is unresolved. Germline CDR1 is MNHEY and CDR2 is SVGEGT. V lost 2 bases and J lost 5, with 7 bases in between. This CDR3 contains 13 residues. CDR3 loop: CASSYGRRNTIYF. CDR3 nucleotide sequence: TGTGCCAGCAGTTACGGGAGAAGAAACACCATATATTTT.

J is TRBJ1-2 and V is TRBV15; weak D call: TRBD1 (5 bases). The V gene's germline CDR1 is LNHNV and CDR2 YYDKDF (reference sequence). The CDR3 has 17 residues. The V end lost 0 bases, the J end lost 1 base, and 15 bases lay between the germline ends. CDR3 nucleotides: TGTGCCACCAGCAGAGACCCAGGGTCCAGATTTAACTATGGCTACACCTTC. Protein product: CATSRDPGSRFNYGYTF.

The rearrangement uses TRBV10-3 and TRBJ2-3, with TRBD1 matching 7 bases. CDR3 length: 19 amino acids. CDR1 and CDR2 from the germline V gene are ENHRY and SYGVKD. Trimming removed 4 bases from V and 2 bases from J; junction bases left unmatched: 18. The DNA for the CDR3 is TGTGCCATCAGTGCTATCCCCGACAGGGAGTGGGGTTACACAGATACGCAGTATTTT. This sequence encodes CAISAIPDREWGYTDTQYF.

This clone appeared a single time. This rearrangement joins TRBV5-1 to TRBJ2-3, with 8 positions matching TRBD1. J was trimmed by 2 bases and V by 2 bases; bases with no gene match: 4. The CDR3 covers 15 residues. From germline, CDR1 is SGHRS and CDR2 YFSETQ. The CDR3 nucleotides read TGCGCCAGCAGCTTCAGGGGGCAGTACACAGATACGCAGTATTTT. As protein: CASSFRGQYTDTQYF.

This rearrangement joins TRBV12-1 to TRBJ2-4; TRBD2, the table's D call, lacks a check against the DNA. TRBV12-1 is a pseudogene segment. CDR3 length equals 14 residues. The CDR3 loop is CASSFRLQKNIQYF. The CDR3, as DNA: TGTGCCAGCAGCTTTAGACTGCAAAAAAACATTCAGTACTTC.

The rearrangement joins TRBV7-9 to TRBJ2-3; no definite D call. This CDR3 is 13 amino acids long. CDR1 SEHNR and CDR2 FQNEAQ come from the germline V gene (reference sequence). Deletions cut 6 bases from V and 2 bases from J, with 9 bases between. In DNA form, the CDR3 reads TGTGCCAGCAGGCCAACAGTCACAGATACGCAGTATTTT. Translation: CASRPTVTDTQYF.

The chain carries TRBV5-6 and TRBJ1-2, with TRBD1 matching 7 bases. Trimming took 7 bases from V and 8 from J; bases not matched to a gene: 8. The CDR3 is 12 amino acids. CDR1 is SGHDT, CDR2 YYEEEE, per germline. The CDR3 reads CASRRGHGGYTF. For the CDR3, the DNA is TGTGCCAGCCGTAGGGGGCATGGCGGCTACACCTTC.

A word on this clone: Within the sample, other DNA sequences also encode this same CDR3. The chain recombines TRBV5-4 with TRBJ1-5; D remains unclear. The CDR3 is 13 amino acids. The V end was cut by 2 bases, the J end by 4 bases, with 7 bases between. Germline V lookup: CDR1 SGHNT, CDR2 YYREEE (reference sequence). CDR3 in amino acids: CASSLAGNQPQHF. In nucleotides, the CDR3 is TGTGCCAGCAGCTTAGCGGGGAATCAGCCCCAGCATTTT.

The V and J genes are TRBV30 and TRBJ1-2; 7 bases match TRBD1. The CDR3 consists of 13 residues. Germline V gene data show CDR1 as GTSNPN and CDR2 as SVGIG (reference sequence). Trimming at V came to 3 bases and at J to 5 bases, leaving 6 bases not matched to a gene. Written as DNA, the CDR3 is TGTGCCTGGAGCAAGGGACAGTTTTATGGCTACACCTTC. This encodes CAWSKGQFYGYTF.